Shown below are 21 T cell receptor beta chains from a single sample sequenced in a study of tumor and adjacent non-tumor tissue in lung cancer. This sample's RNA came from whole unsorted tissue. The normal lung tissue was taken more than 3 cm from the tumor edge. Three rounds of nested PCR, following a modified ARM-PCR protocol, produced the TCRbeta library. Each CDR3 protein gets one entry after TCRdb re-called the multiplex PCR reads with MiXCR. The table lists 100,000 or so distinct CDR3 sequences, 60% to 80% of them singletons. Material: distant non-tumor lung tissue. Every receptor here comes from a man aged 30-40 years with non-small cell lung cancer.

V and J are TRBV6-2 or TRBV6-3 and TRBJ1-6; no clear D gene. The CDR3 contains 14 residues. CDR1 is MNHEY, CDR2 SVGEGT, per germline. The CDR3 reads CGAARDIENSPLHF. For the CDR3, the DNA is TGTGGCGCAGCCCGGGATATTGAGAATTCACCCCTCCACTTT.

This clonotype was counted between two and nine times. The junction departs from the called germline gene at one end, perhaps through a read error. V gene TRBV11-3 combines with J gene TRBJ2-1; D remains ambiguous. Germline CDR1 is SGHNT and CDR2 is YENEEA. The CDR3 loop spans 13 amino acids. Written as DNA, the CDR3 is TGTGCCAGCAGCCCCACACCTGGCAGTAAGCAGCTCTTC. As protein: CASSPTPGSKQLF. Drawing the rest from reference TRBV11-3 and TRBJ2-1, the complete variable domain is EAGVVQSPRYKIIEKKQPVAFWCNPISGHNTLYWYLQNLGQGPELLIRYENEEAVDDSQLPKDRFSAERLKGVDSTLKIQPAELGDSAVYLCASSPTPGSKQLFGPGTRLTVL.

This clonotype was counted many times. The V gene is TRBV20-1, the J gene TRBJ2-2, with D maybe TRBD1 (5 bases). The CDR3 contains 16 residues. V shed 0 bases and J shed 2 bases, with 13 bases lying between them. CDR1 DFQATT and CDR2 SNEGSKA come from the germline V gene (reference sequence). Written as DNA, the CDR3 is TGCAGTGCTAGAGATAAGATAGGGGTAAACACCGGGGAGCTGTTTTTT. Its translation is CSARDKIGVNTGELFF.

This chain joins TRBV6-5 and TRBJ2-7; TRBD1 agrees at 7 bases. The germline V gene has CDR1 MNHEY and CDR2 SVGAGI. This CDR3 is built from 15 residues. V was clipped by 0 bases and J by 5 bases; unmatched bases: 7. For the CDR3, the DNA is TGTGCCAGCAGTTACTCAAGACAGGGTGCCCACGAGCAGTACTTC. This translates into CASSYSRQGAHEQYF.

This clonotype has a handful of counts. Being one base from a much bigger clone, this may be a read error. The rearrangement uses TRBV20-1 and TRBJ2-7; perhaps TRBD2 as D (6 bases). The length of the CDR3 is 12 residues. Germline loops: CDR1 DFQATT, CDR2 SNEGSKA (reference sequence). CDR3 sequence (DNA): TGCAATGCTGCCGGGAGCTCCTACGAGCAGTACTTC. As protein: CNAAGSSYEQYF.

Comment on this clonotype: The CDR3 carries no conserved terminal phenylalanine or tryptophan, so it likely arises from a read error. The chain couples TRBV4-2 to TRBJ2-3; D gene uncertain. The CDR3 sequence is 13 residues long. Per the germline V gene, CDR1 is LGHNA and CDR2 is YNFKEQ. The CDR3 loop reads CARSRDDTDTQYL. DNA for the CDR3: TGTGCCAGAAGCCGAGATGACACAGATACGCAGTATTTG.

The genes are TRBV6-6 and TRBJ1-1; TRBD1 matches 7 bases. The CDR3 extends over 14 amino acids. Germline V gene lookup returns CDR1 MNHNY and CDR2 SVGAGI (reference sequence). CDR3 DNA: TGTACGAGAAGGCACACAGGGGAGATCACTGAAGCTTTCTTT. It codes for CTRRHTGEITEAFF.

In regard to this clonotype: The germline gene is not matched at one end of the junction; a read error may be the cause. The rearrangement uses TRBV11-2 and TRBJ2-3, with D possibly being TRBD2 (6 bases). The germline V gene has CDR1 SGHAT and CDR2 FQNNGV. The CDR3 has 17 amino acids. CDR3 in DNA: TGTGCCAGCAGTTTTTCCCGACTAGTTGGGCCTACAGATACACAGTTTTTT. Residues: CASSFSRLVGPTDTQFF.

This clonotype was seen a handful of times. The rearrangement joins TRBV12-5 to TRBJ2-6; no clear D. In germline, CDR1 is LGHNT, CDR2 FRNRAP. CDR3 length: 17 residues. The V and J ends lost 0 bases and 0 bases respectively, with 9 bases between them. DNA for the CDR3: TGTGCTAGTGGTTTGGTATGGGCATACTCTGGGGCCAACGTCCTGACTTTC. Its protein product is CASGLVWAYSGANVLTF.

V and J are TRBV11-2 and TRBJ2-1, with 7 bases matching TRBD2. Trimming removed 6 bases from V and 2 bases from J; junction bases left unmatched: 7. The CDR3 contains 15 residues. Germline lookup yields CDR1 SGHAT and CDR2 FQNNGV. CDR3 DNA: TGTGCCAGCAGTTTGACTAGCAGGACCTACAATGAGCAGTTCTTC. Its protein is CASSLTSRTYNEQFF. Filled out from reference TRBV11-2 and TRBJ2-1, the complete variable domain reads EAGVAQSPRYKIIEKRQSVAFWCNPISGHATLYWYQQILGQGPKLLIQFQNNGVVDDSQLPKDRFSAERLKGVDSTLKIQPAKLEDSAVYLCASSLTSRTYNEQFFGPGTRLTVL.

Note on this clonotype: In this CDR3 the conserved last residue, phenylalanine or tryptophan, is missing, so a read error is likely. It is unclear where the CDR3 begins or ends on the DNA, so no DNA is shown, and the CDR3 is as TCRdb lists it. CDR3 region: CASGWTAVNPEAIS. The rearrangement joins TRBV11-1 to TRBJ1-1; the table's D call of TRBD1 was not tested on the DNA. The CDR3 has 14 amino acids, counting both end residues. Germline assignment: CDR1 SGHAT and CDR2 FQDESV (reference sequence).

Concerning this clonotype itself: At one end the junction does not follow the germline gene, possibly because of a read error. The rearrangement links TRBV11-2 to TRBJ2-1, with a possible D match to TRBD2 (6 bases). Germline CDR1 and CDR2: SGHAT and FQNNGV. The CDR3 contains 14 residues. The CDR3 loop reads CASASEGPYIEQFF. In DNA, the CDR3 is TGTGCCAGCGCTAGCGAGGGACCCTACATTGAGCAGTTCTTC.

As concerns this clonotype: At one end the junction does not follow the germline gene, possibly because of a read error. The chain couples TRBV10-3 to TRBJ2-1; 12 bases align to TRBD2. Germline CDR1 and CDR2: ENHRY and SYGVKD. This CDR3 is 18 amino acids long. This CDR3 is CAISDPLLSSGGAYERFF. The CDR3 DNA reads as TGTGCCATCAGTGACCCCCTACTTTCTAGCGGGGGGGCATATGAGCGGTTCTTC.

A few counts support this clonotype. This sequence joins TRBV6-6 and TRBJ2-1; D perhaps matches TRBD2 (5 bases). From germline, CDR1 is MNHNY and CDR2 SVGAGI (reference sequence). Trimming removed 10 bases from V and 4 bases from J, with 23 bases in between. The CDR3 is 16 residues long. CDR3: CANSSSSGRGYNEQFF. CDR3 DNA: TGTGCCAACAGCTCCTCAAGCGGCCGGGGTTACAATGAGCAGTTCTTC.

This clonotype was observed a few times. A read error may account for a junction end that differs from germline. CDR3 bases: TGTGCTAGCAGCTTAGATTTCGGGTCCCAAGAGCAGTACTTC. Translation: CASSLDFGSQEQYF. This rearrangement joins TRBV11-2 to TRBJ2-7; no clear D gene. Germline V lookup: CDR1 SGHAT, CDR2 FQNNGV. The CDR3 has 14 amino acids.

This clonotype was seen a few times. The junction departs from the called germline gene at one end, perhaps through a read error. This sequence joins TRBV11-2 and TRBJ2-2, with 11 bases that match TRBD2. The CDR3 spans 16 residues. CDR1 is SGHAT, CDR2 FQNNGV, per germline. The CDR3 DNA reads TGTGCTAGCAGCTTAGAGACTAGCGGGATAACCGGGGAGCTGTTTTTT. This codes for CASSLETSGITGELFF.

The rearrangement links TRBV6-1 to TRBJ2-6, with 8 nucleotides matching TRBD2. The CDR3 is 16 amino acids. J gave up 3 bases and V 10 bases, and 11 bases lay outside the gene matches. Germline V gives CDR1 MNHNS, CDR2 SASEGT. The CDR3 protein is CANINGRVVGANVLTF. In DNA, the CDR3 is TGTGCCAACATCAACGGGAGGGTTGTTGGGGCCAACGTCCTGACTTTC.

On this clonotype: An end of the junction differs from the germline gene, which may be a read error. This chain connects TRBV6-5 to TRBJ1-2, with TRBD1 matching 8 bases. CDR3 length equals 15 residues. Looked up from germline, CDR1 is MNHEY and CDR2 is SVGAGI. In DNA form, the CDR3 reads TGTACCAGCAGTTATCGAGGACAGGGCGGCTATGGCCACACCTTC. Residues: CTSSYRGQGGYGHTF.

Details on this clonotype: One end of the junction does not line up with germline, which may come from a read error. The chain joins TRBV20-1 to TRBJ1-6; D remains unclear. This CDR3 is 13 amino acids long. Per germline, CDR1 DFQATT and CDR2 SNEGSKA (reference sequence). The CDR3 DNA reads TGCAGTGCCAGTGACGCCCCGGATCCACCCATCCACTTT. Protein sequence: CSASDAPDPPIHF.

The chain combines TRBV5-6 with TRBJ2-1, with 7 bases fitting TRBD2. Germline V lookup: CDR1 SGHDT, CDR2 YYEEEE. The V and J ends lost 2 bases and 11 bases, in that order; junction bases with no gene match: 13. This CDR3 has 15 amino acids. CDR3 in amino acids: CASSLFRLAYIQQFF. In nucleotides, the CDR3 is TGTGCCAGCAGCTTATTCCGACTAGCCTACATTCAGCAGTTCTTC.

For this clonotype: Because it lacks the conserved phenylalanine or tryptophan at the end, this CDR3 is likely a read error. This chain links TRBV9 with TRBJ2-3; 7 bases agree with TRBD2. The germline CDR1 and CDR2 sequences are SGDLS and YYNGEE. CDR3 length: 14 residues. The junction had 4 bases not matched to a gene; V was cut back by 2 bases and J by 4 bases. The CDR3 is CASSVSGTADTQYL. The CDR3, as DNA: TGTGCCAGCAGCGTGAGCGGGACGGCAGATACGCAGTATTTG.